This TCR beta chain was observed in a study of early T cells in non-severe SARS-CoV-2 infection. Study overall: RNA in bulk from unsorted whole blood was sequenced, and chains were unpaired. Study-level results: Database matching using VDJdb favored anti-spike CD8 responses, with private and CD4 specificities left missing.

As regards this clonotype: Its antigen is undetermined.

Individually, cDNA molecules had unique molecular identifiers attached to them. In TCRdb, the 5' RACE reads were re-called with MiXCR into one record per CDR3 protein. The repertoire includes over 55,000 distinct CDR3 sequences, about 7.7% of them detected once, and 3% to 3.5% sits in the top ten. The clonotype was recovered from an adult who was a healthcare worker with PCR-confirmed SARS-CoV-2 infection or an uninfected control (not recorded which). The sample was whole blood.

The CDR3 DNA sequence: TGTGCCAGCAGCTTCGGGGGTGGAAGGGGGCAGTACGAGCAGTACTTC. It codes for CASSFGGGRGQYEQYF. This chain connects TRBV5-4 to TRBJ2-7, with TRBD1 as a possible D gene (7 bases). Germline V gene lookup returns CDR1 SGHNT and CDR2 YYREEE (reference sequence). This CDR3 has 16 residues. Trimming shortened V by 2 bases and J by 4 bases, and 19 bases separated the two germline ends.